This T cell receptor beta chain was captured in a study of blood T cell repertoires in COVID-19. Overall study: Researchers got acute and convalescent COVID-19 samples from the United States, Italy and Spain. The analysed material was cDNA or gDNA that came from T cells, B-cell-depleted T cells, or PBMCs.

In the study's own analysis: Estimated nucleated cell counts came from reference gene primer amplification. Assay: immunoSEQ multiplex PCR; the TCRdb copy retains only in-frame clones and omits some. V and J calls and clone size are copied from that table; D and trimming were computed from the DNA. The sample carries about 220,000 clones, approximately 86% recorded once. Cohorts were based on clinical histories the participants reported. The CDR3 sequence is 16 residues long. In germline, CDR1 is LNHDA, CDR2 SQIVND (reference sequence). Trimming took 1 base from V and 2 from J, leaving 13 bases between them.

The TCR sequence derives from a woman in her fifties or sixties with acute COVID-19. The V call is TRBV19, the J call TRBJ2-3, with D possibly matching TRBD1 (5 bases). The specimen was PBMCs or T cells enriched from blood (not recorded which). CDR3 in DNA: TGTGCCAGTAGTATAGTGGGGCAGAAGCACACAGATACGCAGTATTTT. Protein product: CASSIVGQKHTDTQYF.